A single sample is the source of the 3 T cell receptor beta chains below, sequenced in a study of T cell repertoires in cytomegalovirus infection. Each CDR3 protein is one row after TCRdb ran MiXCR on the reads. The table lists some 300,000 distinct CDR3 sequences, around 9.6% of them singletons. The sequenced material came from PBMCs. These receptors all come from a human donor in good health (CMV status not recorded). Some clones in this sample may be carry-over from other donors' samples.

This clonotype was seen at least ten times. The chain combines TRBV4-2 with TRBJ1-2; D unresolved. Trimming pared 3 bases from V and 4 bases from J, leaving 15 bases between. The CDR3 loop spans 15 amino acids. The germline V gene has CDR1 LGHNA and CDR2 YNFKEQ. The CDR3: CASSQPGAKSYGYTF. CDR3 DNA: TGTGCCAGCAGCCAGCCGGGAGCGAAGAGCTATGGCTACACCTTC.

This clonotype was recorded at least ten times. The chain carries TRBV6-1 and TRBJ2-7, with TRBD1 matching over 8 bases. The ends lost 5 bases at V and 3 bases at J; junction bases unmatched: 18. Germline lookup yields CDR1 MNHNS and CDR2 SASEGT. This CDR3 is built from 18 residues. The CDR3 DNA follows: TGTGCCAGCAGTCTTAACCAACGCCGACAGGGGCCGAGCTACGAGCAGTACTTC. Translation gives CASSLNQRRQGPSYEQYF.

This clonotype was recorded many times. This chain joins TRBV7-2 and TRBJ2-2; TRBD1 aligns across 9 bases. There are 15 residues in the CDR3. V dropped 6 bases and J dropped 8; count of bases not matched to a gene: 10. Looked up from germline, CDR1 is SGHTA and CDR2 is FQGNSA. The DNA for the CDR3 is TGTGCCAGCAGGCCTCCACAGGGGGCATATGGGGAGCTGTTTTTT. Its translation is CASRPPQGAYGELFF.